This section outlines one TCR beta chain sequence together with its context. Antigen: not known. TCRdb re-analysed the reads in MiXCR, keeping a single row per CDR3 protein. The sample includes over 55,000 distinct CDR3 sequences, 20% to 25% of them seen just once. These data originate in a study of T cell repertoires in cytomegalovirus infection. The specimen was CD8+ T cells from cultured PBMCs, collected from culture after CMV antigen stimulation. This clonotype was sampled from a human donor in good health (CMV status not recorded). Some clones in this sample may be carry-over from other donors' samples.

The DNA of the CDR3 is TGTGCCAGCAGCGCCCCGCGGGGGACAGGGACCCCACGGACTGGAAACACCATATATTTT. As protein: CASSAPRGTGTPRTGNTIYF. The chain uses TRBV7-9 and TRBJ1-3; TRBD1 agrees at 9 bases. CDR3 length: 20 residues. From germline, CDR1 is SEHNR and CDR2 FQNEAQ (reference sequence). V lost 5 bases, J lost 2 bases, and 19 bases stayed unmatched.